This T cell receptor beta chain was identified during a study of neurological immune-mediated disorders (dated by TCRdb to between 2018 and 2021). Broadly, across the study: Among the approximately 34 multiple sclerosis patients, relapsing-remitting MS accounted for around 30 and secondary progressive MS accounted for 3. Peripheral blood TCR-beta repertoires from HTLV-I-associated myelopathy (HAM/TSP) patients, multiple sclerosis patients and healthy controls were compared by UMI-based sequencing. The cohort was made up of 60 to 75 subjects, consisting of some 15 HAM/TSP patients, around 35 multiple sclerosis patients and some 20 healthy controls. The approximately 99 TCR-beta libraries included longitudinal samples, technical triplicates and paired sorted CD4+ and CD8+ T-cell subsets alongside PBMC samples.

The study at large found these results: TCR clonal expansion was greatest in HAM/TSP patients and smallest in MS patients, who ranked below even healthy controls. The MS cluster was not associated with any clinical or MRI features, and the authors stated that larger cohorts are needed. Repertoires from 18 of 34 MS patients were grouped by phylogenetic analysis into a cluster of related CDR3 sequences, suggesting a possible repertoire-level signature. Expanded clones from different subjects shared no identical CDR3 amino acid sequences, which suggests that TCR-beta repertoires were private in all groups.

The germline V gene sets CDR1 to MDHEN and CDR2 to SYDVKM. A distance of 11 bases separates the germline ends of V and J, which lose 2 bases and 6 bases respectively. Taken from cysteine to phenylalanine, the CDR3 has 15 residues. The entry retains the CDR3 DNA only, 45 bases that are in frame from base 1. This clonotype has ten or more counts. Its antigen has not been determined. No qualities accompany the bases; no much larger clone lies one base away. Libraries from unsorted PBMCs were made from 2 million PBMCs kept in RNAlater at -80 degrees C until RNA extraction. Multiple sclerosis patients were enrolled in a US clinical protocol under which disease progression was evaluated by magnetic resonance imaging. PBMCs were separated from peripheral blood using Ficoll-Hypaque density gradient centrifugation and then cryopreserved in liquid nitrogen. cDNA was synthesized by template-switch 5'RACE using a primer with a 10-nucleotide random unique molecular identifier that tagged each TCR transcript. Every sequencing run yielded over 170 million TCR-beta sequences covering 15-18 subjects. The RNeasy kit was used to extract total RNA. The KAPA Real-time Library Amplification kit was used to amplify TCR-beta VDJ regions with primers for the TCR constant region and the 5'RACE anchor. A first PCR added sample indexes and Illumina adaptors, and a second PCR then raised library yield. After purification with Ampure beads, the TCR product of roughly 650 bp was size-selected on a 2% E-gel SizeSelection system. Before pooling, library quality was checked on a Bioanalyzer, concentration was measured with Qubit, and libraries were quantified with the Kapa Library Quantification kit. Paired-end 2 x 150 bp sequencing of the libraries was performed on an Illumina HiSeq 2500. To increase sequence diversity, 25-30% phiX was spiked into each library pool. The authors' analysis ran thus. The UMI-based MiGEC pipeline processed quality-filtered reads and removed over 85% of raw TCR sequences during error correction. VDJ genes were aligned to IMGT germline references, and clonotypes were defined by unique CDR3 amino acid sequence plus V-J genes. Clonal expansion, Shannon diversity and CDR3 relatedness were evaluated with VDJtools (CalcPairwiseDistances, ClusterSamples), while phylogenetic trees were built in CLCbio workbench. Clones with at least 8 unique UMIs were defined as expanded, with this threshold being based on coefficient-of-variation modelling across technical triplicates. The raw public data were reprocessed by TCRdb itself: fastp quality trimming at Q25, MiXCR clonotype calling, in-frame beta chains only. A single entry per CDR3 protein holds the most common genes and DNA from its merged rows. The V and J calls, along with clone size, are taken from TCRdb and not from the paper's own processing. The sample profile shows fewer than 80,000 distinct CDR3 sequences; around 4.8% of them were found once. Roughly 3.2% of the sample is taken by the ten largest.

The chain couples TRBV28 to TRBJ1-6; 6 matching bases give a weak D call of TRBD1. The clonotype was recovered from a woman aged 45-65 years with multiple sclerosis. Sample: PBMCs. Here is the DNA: TGTGCCAGCAGTTTACGGACAGCCCTTAATTCACCCCTCCACTTT. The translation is CASSLRTALNSPLHF.